These 13 T cell receptor beta chains were all obtained from the same sample, sequenced in a study of CD8+ T cells in alopecia areata. Reverse transcribed after extraction, RNA yielded cDNA as the sequencing template. The table came from immunoSEQ multiplex PCR; TCRdb's copy has only in-frame clones and leaves some out. This sample yields roughly 180,000 clones, of which around 60% are seen a single time; around 3% belongs to the top ten. Stated treatment: oral pan-JAK inhibitor, 5-10 mg twice daily. The sample was CD4+ T cells sorted from blood, taken at week 4, from a patient treated with tofacitinib. The receptors originated from a human donor with alopecia areata.

The chain recombines TRBV5-1 with TRBJ2-5, with D hard to call. Germline lookup yields CDR1 SGHRS and CDR2 YFSETQ. The CDR3 is 15 amino acids. The ends were cut back, 2 bases at V and 0 bases at J, with 11 bases in the middle. In DNA, the CDR3 is TGCGCCAGCAGCTTAAGTCGGCCGAACCAAGAGACCCAGTACTTC. This gives the protein CASSLSRPNQETQYF.

About this clone: The sample carries other DNA sequences with the same CDR3. The gene calls are TRBV30 and TRBJ2-3; D perhaps matches TRBD1 (6 bases). The CDR3 consists of 13 residues. The V end was cut by 0 bases, the J end by 4 bases, with 8 bases between. Germline-derived CDR1 and CDR2 are GTSNPN and SVGIG (reference sequence). The DNA for the CDR3 is TGTGCCTGGAGTGTGGCAGGGGCAGATACGCAGTATTTT. Residues: CAWSVAGADTQYF.

The chain has TRBV30 and TRBJ1-6, with D uncertain. The germline V and J ends were trimmed by 4 bases and 7 bases, with 17 bases remaining between them. Per the germline V gene, CDR1 is GTSNPN and CDR2 is SVGIG (reference sequence). The CDR3 length is 15 residues. The DNA for the CDR3 is TGTGCCTGGATAGCCCGAGGGTTGTGGAATTCACCCCTCCACTTT. This translates into CAWIARGLWNSPLHF.

This sequence joins TRBV7-9 and TRBJ2-1, with 9 bases lining up with TRBD2. This CDR3 region has 16 residues. The J segment lost 6 bases and the V segment lost 5 bases, leaving 11 bases of the junction unmatched. CDR1 is SEHNR, CDR2 FQNEAQ, per germline (reference sequence). CDR3 sequence: CASSRRRSGGSNEQFF. As DNA, the CDR3 is TGTGCCAGCAGCCGAAGGCGTAGCGGGGGTTCCAATGAGCAGTTCTTC.

The CDR3: CASSLGGINSPLHF. In DNA, the CDR3 is TGTGCCAGCAGCTTAGGTGGGATCAATTCACCCCTCCACTTT. The V gene is TRBV7-8, the J gene TRBJ1-6; no firm D call. Germline loops: CDR1 SGHVS, CDR2 FQNEAQ. V gave up 1 base and J gave up 7 bases, with 8 bases separating them. There are 14 residues in the CDR3.

This clone has more than one count but fewer than ten. This chain uses TRBV4-1 with TRBJ1-1; TRBD1 agrees at 8 bases. J was trimmed by 1 base and V by 5 bases; bases with no gene match: 9. CDR3 size: 16 residues. CDR1 and CDR2 from the germline V gene are MGHRA and YSYEKL. CDR3 loop: CASSTRQGFSNTEAFF. The DNA of the CDR3 is TGCGCCAGCAGCACTCGACAGGGGTTCTCGAACACTGAAGCTTTCTTT.

The chain joins TRBV30 to TRBJ2-5; 7 positions match TRBD1. The CDR3 consists of 13 residues. The germline CDR1 and CDR2 sequences are GTSNPN and SVGIG (reference sequence). J was trimmed by 3 bases and V by 0 bases; bases with no gene match: 1. DNA for the CDR3: TGTGCCTGGAGTGTCAGGGGGAAAGAGACCCAGTACTTC. Translation: CAWSVRGKETQYF.

The chain carries TRBV20-1 and TRBJ2-7; D is ambiguous. The V end lost 3 bases, the J end lost 3 bases, and 6 bases lay between the germline ends. CDR1 DFQATT and CDR2 SNEGSKA come from the germline V gene (reference sequence). CDR3 length: 11 amino acids. CDR3 nucleotides: TGCAGTGCTAGTTACAGCTACGAGCAGTACTTC. Amino acid sequence: CSASYSYEQYF.

V and J are TRBV30 and TRBJ1-6, with unresolved D. Trimming left V 4 bases short and J 0 bases short, with 7 bases between. Germline values: CDR1 GTSNPN, CDR2 SVGIG (reference sequence). This CDR3 comprises 14 residues. This CDR3 is CAWTQSSYNSPLHF. The CDR3, as DNA: TGTGCCTGGACCCAGAGCTCCTATAATTCACCCCTCCACTTT.

The chain employs TRBV5-6 and TRBJ2-3; D gene unclear. V was shortened by 4 bases and J by 4 bases, with 7 bases between the two germline ends. The CDR3 covers 12 residues. Germline V gene data show CDR1 as SGHDT and CDR2 as YYEEEE. CDR3 sequence: CASSRPPDTQYF. CDR3 sequence (DNA): TGTGCCAGCAGCCGACCCCCAGATACGCAGTATTTT.

The V gene is TRBV30, the J gene TRBJ2-2; tentatively, D is TRBD1 or TRBD2 (5 bases each). The V end lost 4 bases, the J end lost 3 bases, and 12 bases lay between the germline ends. The CDR3 length is 14 residues. Germline V gene lookup returns CDR1 GTSNPN and CDR2 SVGIG (reference sequence). CDR3 nucleotides: TGTGCCTGGAAAGGGACCTACTACACCGGGGAGCTGTTTTTT. Protein product: CAWKGTYYTGELFF.

The V gene is TRBV13, the J gene TRBJ2-2, with TRBD1 as a possible D gene (6 bases). This CDR3 comprises 16 residues. With 5 bases removed from V and 2 bases from J, the gap between germline ends came to 15 bases. CDR1 is PRHDT and CDR2 is FYEKMQ in the germline V gene (reference sequence). The chain's CDR3 is CASSPALDRNTGELFF. CDR3 nucleotide sequence: TGTGCCAGCAGCCCCGCATTGGACAGAAACACCGGGGAGCTGTTTTTT.

The rearrangement joins TRBV13 to TRBJ2-5; no definite D call. V lost 4 bases to trimming and J lost 7 bases, with 7 bases between them. Germline V gene lookup returns CDR1 PRHDT and CDR2 FYEKMQ (reference sequence). The CDR3 loop spans 11 amino acids. CDR3 sequence reads: CASSYGSTQYF. For the CDR3, the DNA is TGTGCCAGCAGCTATGGCTCGACCCAGTACTTC. The full variable domain, with the rest looked up from reference TRBV13 and TRBJ2-5, is AAGVIQSPRHLIKEKRETATLKCYPIPRHDTVYWYQQGPGQDPQFLISFYEKMQSDKGSIPDRFSAQQFSDYHSELNMSSLELGDSALYFCASSYGSTQYFGPGTRLLVL.